These 25 T cell receptor beta chains came from one sample sequenced in a study of shared clonotypes between healthy human individuals. Libraries were prepared by immunoSEQ multiplex PCR; TCRdb keeps only in-frame clonotypes and omits some of them. The sample yields roughly 680,000 clones, approximately 77% seen once. Sequencing was done on a sample of memory CD4+ T cells sorted from blood. Subset specified: CD45RA-negative fraction. The receptors were sampled from a woman between 25 and 40 years old in good health.

The V and J genes are TRBV7-2 and TRBJ2-5, with 11 bases matching TRBD2. The CDR3 is 17 residues long. Germline loops: CDR1 SGHTA, CDR2 FQGNSA. The V segment lost 6 bases and the J segment 4 bases; nucleotides outside the gene matches: 13. CDR3 sequence reads: CASSPGGGGLAAETQYF. CDR3 DNA sequence: TGTGCCAGCAGTCCCGGGGGTGGGGGACTAGCGGCAGAGACCCAGTACTTC.

Points on this clone: Other DNA sequences of this sample code for an identical CDR3. This rearrangement joins TRBV5-1 to TRBJ2-1; 7 bases agree with TRBD2. The CDR3 is made up of 15 amino acids. V was clipped by 2 bases and J by 3 bases; unmatched bases: 5. Germline CDR1 is SGHRS and CDR2 is YFSETQ. CDR3 residues: CASSLSSGSYNEQFF. The CDR3 DNA is TGCGCCAGCAGCTTATCTAGCGGAAGCTACAATGAGCAGTTCTTC.

The chain links TRBV6-5 to TRBJ2-1, with D perhaps given as TRBD1 or TRBD2 (6 bases each). V dropped 3 bases and J dropped 6 bases, with 15 bases sitting between them. Looked up from germline, CDR1 is MNHEY and CDR2 is SVGAGI. This CDR3 is 15 amino acids long. DNA for the CDR3: TGTGCCAGCAGTTATGATGGGGGGCTGATCAATGAGCAGTTCTTC. It yields the protein CASSYDGGLINEQFF.

This chain connects TRBV6-1 to TRBJ1-4; 7 bases fit TRBD1. This CDR3 is 16 amino acids long. Germline V CDR1 and CDR2: MNHNS, SASEGT. Losses at the gene ends were 2 bases for V and 2 bases for J; bases not matched to a gene: 5. The CDR3 DNA sequence: TGTGCCAGCAGTGAAAGGGGGCGCGGGACTAATGAAAAACTGTTTTTT. Protein: CASSERGRGTNEKLFF.

V and J are TRBV10-1 and TRBJ1-3, with D unclear. Germline V gives CDR1 WNHNN, CDR2 SYGVQD (reference sequence). The CDR3 loop spans 13 amino acids. Trimming left V 0 bases short and J 3 bases short, with 3 bases between. The CDR3 sequence is CASSESGGNTIYF. The DNA for the CDR3 is TGCGCCAGCAGTGAGTCGGGTGGAAACACCATATATTTT.

This clone was observed a few times. This chain links TRBV5-4 with TRBJ1-2; 9 bases align to TRBD1. Germline V gives CDR1 SGHNT, CDR2 YYREEE (reference sequence). The CDR3 spans 12 residues. Trimming cost V 4 bases and J 8 bases; bases outside gene matches: 3. In DNA form, the CDR3 reads TGTGCCAGCAGCAGGACAGGGGACGGCTACACCTTC. Translating it yields CASSRTGDGYTF.

A remark on this clone: In the same sample, other DNA sequences code for this CDR3. This chain uses TRBV5-1 with TRBJ1-2; D gene uncertain. V was shortened by 0 bases and J by 2 bases, with 8 bases between the two germline ends. Germline loops: CDR1 SGHRS, CDR2 YFSETQ. There are 14 residues in the CDR3. This CDR3 reads CASSLVGNNYGYTF. The CDR3 nucleotides read TGCGCCAGCAGCTTGGTTGGAAACAACTATGGCTACACCTTC.

This clone was seen a single time. This chain joins TRBV7-4 and TRBJ1-5; TRBD1 matches 7 bases. Germline values: CDR1 SGHVT, CDR2 SQSDAQ. V shed 0 bases and J 0 bases; nucleotides not matched to a gene: 11. CDR3 size: 19 residues. CDR3 DNA sequence: TGTGCCAGCAGCTTAGCCGGCCCAAGGGGGCGATGTAGCAATCAGCCCCAGCATTTT. This translates into CASSLAGPRGRCSNQPQHF.

V usage is TRBV2 and J usage is TRBJ2-7, with a tentative D call TRBD2 (6 bases). Trimming pared 6 bases from V and 2 bases from J, leaving 14 bases between. This CDR3 has 14 amino acids. CDR1 SNHLY and CDR2 FYNNEI come from the germline V gene. The CDR3: CASSRLVNPYEQYF. The CDR3 DNA is TGTGCCAGCAGCAGACTAGTAAATCCCTACGAGCAGTACTTC.

The chain uses TRBV14 and TRBJ1-2; TRBD1 matches at 7 bases. Germline assignment: CDR1 SGHDN and CDR2 FVKESK. The length of the CDR3 is 15 residues. The V segment lost 4 bases and the J segment 8 bases; nucleotides outside the gene matches: 13. CDR3 in DNA: TGTGCCAGCAGCCCGCCTCCTGAGGGGGCCGGGGGCTACACCTTC. Translated: CASSPPPEGAGGYTF.

The CDR3 bases are TGCACCAGCAGCCAAGTCGCCCCCCCGGAGCGGGAAATAGCCAAAAACATTCAGTACTTC. Encoded protein: CTSSQVAPPEREIAKNIQYF. The genes are TRBV1 and TRBJ2-4; TRBD2, the table's D call, was not compared with the DNA. TRBV1 is a documented pseudogene. There are 20 residues in the CDR3.

The chain is built from TRBV9 and TRBJ2-2, with 7 bases lining up with TRBD1. The J segment lost 0 bases and the V segment lost 3 bases, leaving 5 bases of the junction unmatched. Germline V lookup: CDR1 SGDLS, CDR2 YYNGEE. This CDR3 comprises 16 residues. The CDR3 DNA reads TGTGCCAGCAGCGCGATCCAGGGGGCGAACACCGGGGAGCTGTTTTTT. As protein: CASSAIQGANTGELFF. Based on the CDR3 plus reference TRBV9 and TRBJ2-2, the full variable domain is DSGVTQTPKHLITATGQRVTLRCSPRSGDLSVYWYQQSLDQGLQFLIQYYNGEERAKGNILERFSAQQFPDLHSELNLSSLELGDSALYFCASSAIQGANTGELFFGEGSRLTVL.

The chain recombines TRBV6-6 with TRBJ2-3; 9 positions match TRBD2. The V segment lost 3 bases and the J segment 4 bases; nucleotides outside the gene matches: 5. This CDR3 is built from 15 residues. The germline CDR1 and CDR2 sequences are MNHNY and SVGAGI (reference sequence). The CDR3 spells CASSYPAGGADTQYF. Written as DNA, the CDR3 is TGTGCCAGCAGTTATCCGGCGGGAGGGGCAGATACGCAGTATTTT.

The chain links TRBV6-1 to TRBJ1-5; D is perhaps TRBD1 (6 bases). V gave up 6 bases and J gave up 4 bases, with 10 bases separating them. The CDR3 runs 13 residues. In germline, CDR1 is MNHNS, CDR2 SASEGT. Here the CDR3 reads CASRNRENQPQHF. DNA for the CDR3: TGTGCCAGCAGAAACAGGGAGAATCAGCCCCAGCATTTT.

This chain connects TRBV4-1 to TRBJ2-7; perhaps TRBD1 as D (6 bases). Germline assignment: CDR1 MGHRA and CDR2 YSYEKL. The CDR3 is made up of 16 amino acids. V lost 3 bases and J lost 1, with 16 bases in between. CDR3 amino acids: CASSHQSRTVSYEQYF. The CDR3 bases are TGCGCCAGCAGCCACCAATCCAGGACAGTATCCTACGAGCAGTACTTC.

The chain joins TRBV11-2 to TRBJ2-1; 12 bases are shared with TRBD2. Trimming took 0 bases from V and 7 from J; bases not matched to a gene: 7. Germline V gene lookup returns CDR1 SGHAT and CDR2 FQNNGV. The CDR3 runs 17 residues. The CDR3 DNA reads TGTGCCAGCAGCTTAGACCTGACTAGCGGGAGATTTAATGAGCAGTTCTTC. This encodes CASSLDLTSGRFNEQFF.

This chain joins TRBV29-1 and TRBJ2-1, with 10 bases fitting TRBD2. The CDR3 extends over 15 amino acids. The ends lost 8 bases at V and 5 bases at J; junction bases unmatched: 12. Germline assignment: CDR1 SQVTM and CDR2 ANQGSEA. Here the CDR3 reads CSCARRTSGNNEQFF. The CDR3 coding sequence is TGCAGCTGCGCCCGCCGGACTAGCGGAAACAATGAGCAGTTCTTC.

The J gene is TRBJ2-1, the V gene TRBV19; no reliable D call. This CDR3 has 13 amino acids. V gave up 4 bases and J gave up 3 bases, with 7 bases separating them. Germline V gene data show CDR1 as LNHDA and CDR2 as SQIVND (reference sequence). The CDR3 bases are TGTGCCAGTAGTACCCAAGTCTACAATGAGCAGTTCTTC. Translated, it gives CASSTQVYNEQFF.

This clone was found many times. This rearrangement joins TRBV5-4 to TRBJ2-7; perhaps TRBD2 as D (6 bases). Germline V gene sequence: CDR1 SGHNT, CDR2 YYREEE (reference sequence). This CDR3 comprises 16 residues. V lost 3 bases and J lost 1, with 17 bases in between. CDR3 sequence (DNA): TGTGCCAGCAGCTGGGGTGGCAGACTAGGGTCCTACGAGCAGTACTTC. It specifies CASSWGGRLGSYEQYF.

In this sample, this clone turned up a few times. At the DNA level, this CDR3 is encoded by other sequences in the same sample as well. V and J are TRBV28 and TRBJ1-5; 7 bases map to TRBD1. Germline values: CDR1 MDHEN, CDR2 SYDVKM. Trimming cost V 6 bases and J 6 bases; bases outside gene matches: 2. The CDR3 contains 12 residues. The CDR3 region has the DNA TGTGCCAGCAGAACAGGGGCTCAGCCCCAGCATTTT. The encoded protein is CASRTGAQPQHF.

The table lists this clone with many counts. The chain recombines TRBV25-1 with TRBJ2-3, with D maybe TRBD1 (5 bases). CDR1 MGHDK and CDR2 SYGVNS come from the germline V gene. The CDR3 is 12 residues long. V lost 3 bases and J 9 bases, leaving 10 bases between the germline ends. CDR3 in amino acids: CASSDRAATQYF. The CDR3 DNA reads TGTGCCAGCAGTGACAGGGCGGCGACGCAGTATTTT.

The chain has TRBV28 and TRBJ2-2; possible D gene TRBD2, 6 bases. The CDR3 is 16 amino acids. Trimming left V 5 bases short and J 6 bases short, with 19 bases between. Per germline, CDR1 MDHEN and CDR2 SYDVKM. As DNA, the CDR3 is TGTGCCAGCAGTACCCTTTCAGTCGGCGGGGCCGGGGAGCTGTTTTTT. Translated: CASSTLSVGGAGELFF.

This clone was detected only a few times. The V call is TRBV9, the J call TRBJ2-3; 9 nucleotides align to TRBD2. CDR3 length equals 15 residues. Per the germline V gene, CDR1 is SGDLS and CDR2 is YYNGEE. J lost 1 base, V lost 2 bases, and 2 bases had no gene match. The DNA for the CDR3 is TGTGCCAGCAGCGTCGGACTAGCGCGCACAGATACGCAGTATTTT. Translating gives CASSVGLARTDTQYF. The whole variable domain, filled in from reference TRBV9 and TRBJ2-3, reads DSGVTQTPKHLITATGQRVTLRCSPRSGDLSVYWYQQSLDQGLQFLIQYYNGEERAKGNILERFSAQQFPDLHSELNLSSLELGDSALYFCASSVGLARTDTQYFGPGTRLTVL.

The chain uses TRBV27 and TRBJ2-1; 9 bases are shared with TRBD1. Germline-derived CDR1 and CDR2 are MNHEY and SMNVEV (reference sequence). The CDR3 runs to 13 residues. The ends lost 5 bases at V and 10 bases at J; junction bases unmatched: 6. The CDR3 loop reads CASSGGDRAEQFF. The CDR3 DNA follows: TGTGCCAGCAGTGGGGGGGACAGGGCCGAGCAGTTCTTC.

DNA for the CDR3: TGTGCCAGCTCTTCGACAGGGGCTAACACTGAAGCTTTCTTT. This codes for CASSSTGANTEAFF. V is TRBV18 and J is TRBJ1-1; 8 bases agree with TRBD1. V shed 6 bases and J 2 bases; nucleotides not matched to a gene: 5. Germline values: CDR1 KGHSH, CDR2 LQKENI. This CDR3 comprises 14 residues.